One and the same sample provided the 11 T cell receptor beta chains below, sequenced in a study of Ad26.COV2.S vaccination and SARS-CoV-2 variants. Using immunoSEQ multiplex PCR, the repertoire was profiled, and TCRdb retains in-frame clones only, with some absent. Counted here are some 290,000 clones, around 83% occurring once; the ten biggest clones make up roughly 2.1%. Indicated treatment: about 20 received Ad26.COV2.S at low or high dose, single or two shots; about five received placebo; per-sample allocation not given. After the first vaccine or placebo injection, samples were drawn on day 63. The input for sequencing was peripheral blood, taken in a trial of Ad26.COV2.S vaccine versus placebo. The source of these receptors is a person between 18 and 60 years old who received the Ad26.COV2.S COVID-19 vaccine or a placebo.

The genes are TRBV5-1 and TRBJ2-1, with no clear D. The CDR3 extends over 17 amino acids. Per the germline V gene, CDR1 is SGHRS and CDR2 is YFSETQ. V was clipped by 0 bases and J by 4 bases, with 17 bases between them. The CDR3 sequence: CASSLEEIPNGYNEQFF. The CDR3 DNA follows: TGCGCCAGCAGCTTGGAAGAGATTCCCAATGGATACAATGAGCAGTTCTTC.

The rearrangement uses TRBV9 and TRBJ1-6, with D possibly matching TRBD1 (5 bases). CDR1 SGDLS and CDR2 YYNGEE come from the germline V gene. The CDR3 length is 15 residues. Trimming took off 6 bases at V and 4 bases at J, with 14 bases between the two ends. The CDR3 coding sequence is TGTGCCAGCACCCAGTCCGGGGCATATAATTCACCCCTCCACTTT. This sequence encodes CASTQSGAYNSPLHF.

The chain employs TRBV25-1 and TRBJ1-1, with D unresolved. CDR1 is MGHDK and CDR2 is SYGVNS in the germline V gene. CDR3 length equals 17 residues. The ends were cut back, 3 bases at V and 1 base at J, with 18 bases in the middle. CDR3 DNA sequence: TGTGCCAGCAGTGACTCTCGAAGGAGGGTATGGAACACTGAAGCTTTCTTT. This gives the protein CASSDSRRRVWNTEAFF.

This chain uses TRBV7-2 with TRBJ2-1, with D perhaps TRBD1 (5 bases). Germline V gene lookup returns CDR1 SGHTA and CDR2 FQGNSA. The germline V and J ends were trimmed by 4 bases and 10 bases, with 17 bases remaining between them. This CDR3 spans 14 amino acids. The CDR3 is CASSSEVQAAEQFF. The CDR3 DNA reads TGTGCCAGCAGCTCAGAGGTACAGGCCGCGGAGCAGTTCTTC.

This clone was observed a few times. The J gene is TRBJ2-5, the V gene TRBV12-5, with D unclear. Germline V gene data show CDR1 as LGHNT and CDR2 as FRNRAP. The CDR3 is 13 amino acids. V was cut by 4 bases and J by 4 bases, with 10 bases left in between. This chain's CDR3 is CASGSTKLETQYF. The CDR3 nucleotides are TGTGCTAGTGGTTCCACAAAGTTAGAGACCCAGTACTTC.

Here the CDR3 DNA reads TGTGCCAGCTCACCACGCCGAGAAGGGGATACTGAAGCTTTCTTT. Translation gives CASSPRREGDTEAFF. This rearrangement joins TRBV18 to TRBJ1-1; D may be TRBD1 (5 bases). The germline V gene has CDR1 KGHSH and CDR2 LQKENI. The CDR3 covers 15 residues. V lost 1 base and J 5 bases, leaving 14 bases between the germline ends.

J is TRBJ1-1 and V is TRBV7-6; 7 bases are a match to TRBD1. Germline V gene sequence: CDR1 SGHVS, CDR2 FNYEAQ. V lost 2 bases, J lost 9 bases, and 6 bases stayed unmatched. The CDR3 has 13 amino acids. CDR3 loop: CASSLLEGAKAFF. The CDR3 DNA follows: TGTGCCAGCAGCTTACTGGAGGGGGCCAAAGCTTTCTTT.

J is TRBJ1-3 and V is TRBV27; D not certain. CDR1 is MNHEY and CDR2 is SMNVEV in the germline V gene (reference sequence). V lost 4 bases and J lost 3, with 19 bases in between. The CDR3 is 17 residues long. This CDR3 reads CASSSLPPGSFGNTIYF. DNA of the CDR3: TGTGCCAGCAGTTCCCTCCCCCCGGGGTCTTTTGGAAACACCATATATTTT.

This clone was found once. The CDR3 spells CASSLQFSTDTQYF. Here the CDR3 DNA reads TGTGCCAGCAGCTTACAGTTTAGCACAGATACGCAGTATTTT. The V call is TRBV11-2, the J call TRBJ2-3; unclear D gene. V was trimmed by 2 bases and J by 0 bases, leaving 6 bases between them. CDR3 length: 14 amino acids. Germline CDR1 SGHAT, CDR2 FQNNGV.

The count of this clone is one. The rearrangement uses TRBV5-4 and TRBJ1-4; 7 nucleotides agree with TRBD1. The ends lost 4 bases at V and 5 bases at J; junction bases unmatched: 5. This CDR3 is 14 amino acids long. Germline V gives CDR1 SGHNT, CDR2 YYREEE (reference sequence). The CDR3 nucleotides are TGTGCCAGCAGCAGCGGGACAGTCAATGAAAAACTGTTTTTT. This gives the protein CASSSGTVNEKLFF. Combining the CDR3 with reference TRBV5-4 and TRBJ1-4 gives the whole variable domain ETGVTQSPTHLIKTRGQQVTLRCSSQSGHNTVSWYQQALGQGPQFIFQYYREEENGRGNFPPRFSGLQFPNYSSELNVNALELDDSALYLCASSSGTVNEKLFFGSGTQLSVL.

The V and J genes are TRBV9 and TRBJ2-7, with 9 bases lining up with TRBD1. The CDR3 is 14 residues long. Germline V gene data show CDR1 as SGDLS and CDR2 as YYNGEE. V gave up 3 bases and J gave up 4 bases; unmatched junction bases: 5. CDR3 DNA sequence: TGTGCCAGCAGCGAACAGGGGGCGGGGTACGAGCAGTACTTC. Its protein product is CASSEQGAGYEQYF.